This TCR beta chain was sequenced in a study of blood T cell repertoires in COVID-19. Study in general: Acute and convalescent COVID-19 specimens originated in the United States, Italy and Spain.

Across about two dozen US areas, participants ranged in age from about 18 to 100 years. The CDR3 runs to 12 residues. V was clipped by 3 bases and J by 11 bases, with 16 bases between them. Germline V lookup: CDR1 SQVTM, CDR2 ANQGSEA. In the original analysis: Estimation of nucleated cell counts was performed using reference gene primer amplification. Sequenced by immunoSEQ multiplex PCR; TCRdb stores in-frame clones only, minus some. D and trimming were read from the DNA, whereas the V and J calls and clone size are those reported in that table. The sample lists over 350,000 clones; approximately 93% were seen once.

This clonotype was obtained from a woman in her thirties or forties who had been exposed to COVID-19. J is TRBJ1-1 and V is TRBV29-1; D perhaps matches TRBD1 (5 bases). The sequencing sample was made of PBMCs or T cells enriched from blood (not recorded which). CDR3 in amino acids: CSVDFGASRAFF. In DNA, the CDR3 is TGCAGCGTTGACTTTGGGGCCTCACGGGCTTTCTTT.